What follows are 23 T cell receptor beta chains derived from one specimen sequenced in a study of sequential checkpoint blockade in melanoma. Assay: immunoSEQ multiplex PCR; the TCRdb copy retains only in-frame clones and omits some. The profile shows approximately 28,000 clones, approximately 83% of them singletons. Treatment indicated: randomized to nivolumab then ipilimumab (arm A) or the reverse (arm B). The sequenced sample was CD8+ T cells sorted from blood (inferred from file names), obtained from a patient given nivolumab and ipilimumab in sequence. The receptors originated from a human donor with melanoma.

This clone was detected only a few times. The V call is TRBV27, the J call TRBJ1-3, with D possibly matching TRBD1 (5 bases). Trimming pared 6 bases from V and 2 bases from J, leaving 11 bases between. This CDR3 comprises 14 residues. Germline CDR1 MNHEY, CDR2 SMNVEV (reference sequence). The CDR3 protein is CASRHQGTGNTIYF. The CDR3 DNA reads TGTGCCAGCAGACACCAGGGTACTGGAAACACCATATATTTT.

This clone appeared once. The chain has TRBV28 and TRBJ2-7, with 7 bases matching TRBD2. Per germline, CDR1 MDHEN and CDR2 SYDVKM. There are 13 residues in the CDR3. The ends lost 5 bases at V and 3 bases at J; junction bases unmatched: 4. The CDR3 DNA reads TGTGCCAGCAGTAGCAGGGAGGGCTACGAGCAGTACTTC. It encodes CASSSREGYEQYF.

V usage is TRBV28 and J usage is TRBJ2-3; TRBD1 matches 7 bases. CDR1 and CDR2 from the germline V gene are MDHEN and SYDVKM. V was clipped by 2 bases and J by 3 bases; unmatched bases: 5. The CDR3 runs to 15 residues. The CDR3 DNA follows: TGTGCCAGCAGTTTAGGGACAGCACCAACAGATACGCAGTATTTT. It codes for CASSLGTAPTDTQYF.

The chain is built from TRBV7-9 and TRBJ2-5; TRBD2 aligns across 7 bases. Looked up from germline, CDR1 is SEHNR and CDR2 is FQNEAQ (reference sequence). The CDR3 is made up of 16 amino acids. V shed 4 bases and J 2 bases; nucleotides not matched to a gene: 10. Here the CDR3 reads CASSSSSGSFQETQYF. CDR3 coding DNA: TGTGCCAGCAGCTCCTCTAGCGGAAGCTTTCAAGAGACCCAGTACTTC.

The rearrangement links TRBV5-6 to TRBJ2-7, with 12 bases aligning to TRBD2. In germline, CDR1 is SGHDT, CDR2 YYEEEE. CDR3 length: 16 amino acids. V lost 2 bases to trimming and J lost 3 bases; unmatched junction nucleotides: 6. For the CDR3, the DNA is TGTGCCAGCAGCTTCCTGCTGACTAGCGGGGGCTACGAGCAGTACTTC. This gives the protein CASSFLLTSGGYEQYF.

This chain uses TRBV19 with TRBJ2-1; 10 bases are a match to TRBD2. Germline V gives CDR1 LNHDA, CDR2 SQIVND (reference sequence). CDR3 size: 14 residues. Trimming took 5 bases from V and 6 from J; bases not matched to a gene: 4. CDR3 residues: CASSLAGVRNEQFF. Written as DNA, the CDR3 is TGTGCCAGTAGTCTAGCGGGAGTTCGCAATGAGCAGTTCTTC.

Here the CDR3 DNA reads TGTGCCAGCAGTTTCTATCAGAACACTGAAGCTTTCTTT. This codes for CASSFYQNTEAFF. This chain joins TRBV28 and TRBJ1-1, with D unclear. Trimming took 3 bases from V and 1 from J, leaving 6 bases between them. This CDR3 spans 13 amino acids. CDR1 MDHEN and CDR2 SYDVKM come from the germline V gene.

The chain links TRBV6-1 to TRBJ1-4, with 12 bases lining up with TRBD1. The germline CDR1 and CDR2 sequences are MNHNS and SASEGT. V gave up 2 bases and J gave up 8 bases; unmatched junction bases: 6. The CDR3 spans 16 residues. The CDR3 sequence: CASSESTGTGGEKLFF. DNA for the CDR3: TGTGCCAGCAGTGAATCTACCGGGACAGGGGGCGAAAAACTGTTTTTT.

The CDR3 coding sequence is TGTGCCAGCAGTGAATTGAGCGTGCTGTACAATGAGCAGTTCTTC. Residues: CASSELSVLYNEQFF. The V call is TRBV25-1, the J call TRBJ2-1; D remains unclear. This CDR3 spans 15 amino acids. Trimming removed 1 base from V and 4 bases from J, with 11 bases in between. Germline V gene lookup returns CDR1 MGHDK and CDR2 SYGVNS.

This chain uses TRBV5-4 with TRBJ2-6; TRBD1 matches at 9 bases. Germline CDR1 is SGHNT and CDR2 is YYREEE (reference sequence). Trimming removed 5 bases from V and 0 bases from J; junction bases left unmatched: 3. This CDR3 has 16 amino acids. The CDR3 DNA is TGTGCCAGCAGACAGGGGGCCTACTCTGGGGCCAACGTCCTGACTTTC. This gives the protein CASRQGAYSGANVLTF.

The rearrangement links TRBV4-3 to TRBJ1-1; D ambiguous. With 0 bases removed from V and 1 base from J, the gap between germline ends came to 9 bases. CDR1 and CDR2 from the germline V gene are LGHNA and YSLEER. The CDR3 has 15 residues. The CDR3 region has the DNA TGCGCCAGCAGCCAAGATCGAGGAACGAACACTGAAGCTTTCTTT. It encodes CASSQDRGTNTEAFF.

This chain uses TRBV19 with TRBJ1-1; D uncertain. The V end lost 6 bases, the J end lost 1 base, and 12 bases lay between the germline ends. The CDR3 extends over 14 amino acids. Germline V gives CDR1 LNHDA, CDR2 SQIVND (reference sequence). The DNA of the CDR3 is TGTGCCAGTAGCCTATATGCCTCGAACACTGAAGCTTTCTTT. Its protein product is CASSLYASNTEAFF.

This chain links TRBV4-2 with TRBJ1-2; D is perhaps TRBD1 (5 bases). The germline V gene encodes CDR1 LGHNA and CDR2 YNFKEQ. The CDR3 has 16 residues. Trimming shortened V by 5 bases and J by 4 bases, and 20 bases separated the two germline ends. CDR3 nucleotide sequence: TGTGCCAGCAGCTTGGGATTGTCAGGGCTTACCTATGGCTACACCTTC. This encodes CASSLGLSGLTYGYTF.

This chain connects TRBV7-8 to TRBJ2-5, with TRBD1 matching 9 bases. Gene TRBJ2-7 matches the end of the DNA better, so the J call may be wrong. The CDR3 runs to 20 residues. The germline gives CDR1 SGHVS, CDR2 FQNEAQ. CDR3 nucleotides: TGTGCCAGCAGCTTAGTTCGCGGACAGGGGCCGCGGACCCTACTTTACGAGCAGTACTTC. Translation gives CASSLVRGQGPRTLLYEQYF.

The chain joins TRBV5-1 to TRBJ1-3; TRBD1 matches 8 bases. The CDR3 totals 15 residues. Germline values: CDR1 SGHRS, CDR2 YFSETQ. V lost 5 bases and J lost 0; bases outside the gene matches: 4. CDR3: CASSRGTGSGNTIYF. Written as DNA, the CDR3 is TGCGCCAGCAGTCGCGGGACAGGCTCTGGAAACACCATATATTTT.

The CDR3: CASSWGGVPYEQYF. CDR3 in DNA: TGTGCCAGCAGCTGGGGGGGGGTCCCCTACGAGCAGTACTTC. V gene TRBV5-5 combines with J gene TRBJ2-7; the match to TRBD2 covers 7 bases. Germline V CDR1 and CDR2: SGHKS, YYEKEE (reference sequence). The V gene end was trimmed by 3 bases and the J gene end by 2 bases; junction bases not matched to a gene: 5. The length of the CDR3 is 14 residues.

The chain carries TRBV5-6 and TRBJ1-1; D gene ambiguous. Trimming shortened V by 2 bases and J by 2 bases, and 7 bases separated the two germline ends. The germline CDR1 and CDR2 sequences are SGHDT and YYEEEE. This CDR3 has 13 residues. This CDR3 reads CASSLTVNTEAFF. CDR3 DNA: TGTGCCAGCAGCTTAACGGTCAACACTGAAGCTTTCTTT.

The rearrangement uses TRBV5-4 and TRBJ2-1, with 16 bases lining up with TRBD2. The CDR3 spans 16 residues. Germline lookup yields CDR1 SGHNT and CDR2 YYREEE (reference sequence). The V gene end was trimmed by 4 bases and the J gene end by 7 bases; junction bases not matched to a gene: 5. CDR3 coding DNA: TGTGCCAGCAGCCCGGGACTAGCGGGGGGGCATAATGAGCAGTTCTTC. It specifies CASSPGLAGGHNEQFF.

This clone occurred a few times. This rearrangement joins TRBV19 to TRBJ1-5; D ambiguous. Trimming stripped 2 bases from V and 4 bases from J, with 12 bases between. The germline gives CDR1 LNHDA, CDR2 SQIVND (reference sequence). CDR3 length: 15 residues. The CDR3 spells CASSIRVAANQPQHF. Written as DNA, the CDR3 is TGTGCCAGTAGTATACGGGTGGCAGCTAATCAGCCCCAGCATTTT.

V usage is TRBV4-1 and J usage is TRBJ2-2; 8 bases align to TRBD2. Trimming at V came to 0 bases and at J to 3 bases, leaving 3 bases not matched to a gene. Germline CDR1 is MGHRA and CDR2 is YSYEKL. The CDR3 runs 16 residues. The CDR3: CASSQDAGGHTGELFF. CDR3 bases: TGCGCCAGCAGCCAAGATGCGGGGGGTCACACCGGGGAGCTGTTTTTT.

The chain carries TRBV5-5 and TRBJ2-5, with 7 positions matching TRBD1. The assigned J gene may be wrong: the sequence end matches TRBJ2-7 better. The CDR3 length is 13 residues. In germline, CDR1 is SGHKS, CDR2 YYEKEE (reference sequence). The chain's CDR3 is CASSFGQAYEQYF. DNA for the CDR3: TGTGCCAGCAGCTTCGGACAGGCCTACGAGCAGTACTTC.

V is TRBV29-1 and J is TRBJ1-1; D not certain. This CDR3 has 14 amino acids. Trimming took 6 bases from V and 3 from J, leaving 17 bases between them. Looked up from germline, CDR1 is SQVTM and CDR2 is ANQGSEA. The CDR3: CSVLEGGRDTEAFF. The CDR3 region has the DNA TGCAGCGTCCTCGAGGGAGGGAGGGACACTGAAGCTTTCTTT.

V gene TRBV9 combines with J gene TRBJ2-2; a weak D match, TRBD2 (7 bases). Germline values: CDR1 SGDLS, CDR2 YYNGEE. The V gene lost 4 bases and the J gene lost 6 bases, with 16 bases spanning the gap. This CDR3 has 15 residues. The CDR3 DNA reads TGTGCCAGCAGCTCCCCCGGGGAGGGGGCCGGGGAGCTGTTTTTT. The encoded protein is CASSSPGEGAGELFF.